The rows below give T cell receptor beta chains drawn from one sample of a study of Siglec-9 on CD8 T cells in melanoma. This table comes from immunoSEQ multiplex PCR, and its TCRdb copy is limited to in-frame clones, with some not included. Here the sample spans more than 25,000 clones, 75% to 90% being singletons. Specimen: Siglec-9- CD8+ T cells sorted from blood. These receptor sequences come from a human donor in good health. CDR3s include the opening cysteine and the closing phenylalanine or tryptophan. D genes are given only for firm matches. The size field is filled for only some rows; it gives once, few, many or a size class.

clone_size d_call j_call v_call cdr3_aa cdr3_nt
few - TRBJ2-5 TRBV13 CASSPSRETQYF TGTGCCAGCAGCCCCTCGAGGGAGACCCAGTACTTC
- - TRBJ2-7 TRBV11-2 CASSLEETNYEQYF TGTGCCAGCAGCTTAGAAGAAACAAACTACGAGCAGTACTTC
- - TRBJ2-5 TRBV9 CASSVAGGVLETQYF TGTGCCAGCAGCGTAGCCGGGGGCGTCCTAGAGACCCAGTACTTC
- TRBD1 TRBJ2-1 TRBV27 CASSFGTVYNEQFF TGTGCCAGCAGTTTCGGGACAGTGTACAATGAGCAGTTCTTC
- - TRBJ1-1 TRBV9 CASSVGSALNTEAFF TGTGCCAGCAGCGTAGGCAGCGCCCTAAACACTGAAGCTTTCTTT
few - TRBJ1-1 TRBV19 CASSIFDEAFF TGTGCCAGTAGTATTTTCGATGAAGCTTTCTTT
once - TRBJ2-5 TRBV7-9 CASTDTWYQETQYF TGTGCCAGCACGGACACTTGGTACCAAGAGACCCAGTACTTC
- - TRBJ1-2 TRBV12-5 CASGPSTGLDGYTF TGTGCTAGTGGACCTTCGACAGGTTTGGACGGCTACACCTTC
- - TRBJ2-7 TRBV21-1 CASSKTIPFGYEQYF TGTGCCAGCAGCAAGACAATCCCTTTTGGCTACGAGCAGTACTTC
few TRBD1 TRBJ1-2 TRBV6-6 CASSQNRAGTGGYTF TGTGCCAGCAGTCAAAATCGGGCCGGGACAGGTGGCTACACCTTC
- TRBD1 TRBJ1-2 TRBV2 CASSSTGGAVVGYGYTF TGTGCCAGCAGTTCGACAGGGGGCGCGGTGGTTGGGTATGGCTACACCTTC
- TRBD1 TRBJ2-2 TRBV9 CASSADREFTGELFF TGTGCCAGCAGCGCGGACAGGGAGTTTACCGGGGAGCTGTTTTTT
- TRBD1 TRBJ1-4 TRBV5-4 CASGRTGTAATNEKLFF TGTGCCAGCGGTCGTACCGGGACAGCCGCAACTAATGAAAAACTGTTTTTT
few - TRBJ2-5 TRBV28 CASSFRDSPETQYF TGTGCCAGCAGTTTCCGGGACTCCCCAGAGACCCAGTACTTC
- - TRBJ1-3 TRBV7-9 CASRAGGTGNTIYF TGTGCCAGCAGGGCCGGGGGAACTGGAAACACCATATATTTT
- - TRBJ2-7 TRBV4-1 CASSQEGQSYEQYF TGCGCCAGCAGCCAGGAGGGACAGTCCTACGAGCAGTACTTC
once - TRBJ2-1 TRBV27 CASSLEGTYNEQFF TGTGCCAGCAGTTTAGAGGGAACCTACAATGAGCAGTTCTTC
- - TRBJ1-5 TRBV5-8 CASSLGRPQHF TGTGCCAGCAGCTTGGGCAGGCCCCAGCATTTT
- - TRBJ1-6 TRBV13 CASSFGRNSPLHF TGTGCCAGCAGCTTCGGACGGAATTCACCCCTCCACTTT
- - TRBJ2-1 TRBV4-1 CASSQEFESGPEQFF TGCGCCAGCAGCCAAGAGTTCGAGTCGGGCCCAGAGCAGTTCTTC
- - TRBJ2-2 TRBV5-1 CASSFTSLGGELFF TGCGCCAGCAGCTTTACTAGTTTGGGCGGGGAGCTGTTTTTT
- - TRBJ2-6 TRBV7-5 CARSLASGGFSGANVLTF TGTGCCAGAAGCTTAGCTAGCGGGGGGTTCTCTGGGGCCAACGTCCTGACTTTC
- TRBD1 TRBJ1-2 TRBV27 CASSLSGTGGRDGYTF TGTGCCAGCAGTTTATCAGGGACAGGGGGCCGAGATGGCTACACCTTC
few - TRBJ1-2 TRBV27 CASSRGLGAYGYTF TGTGCCAGCAGTCGAGGCCTGGGGGCCTATGGCTACACCTTC
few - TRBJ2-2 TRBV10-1 CASSEHTGELFF TGCGCCAGCAGTGAGCACACCGGGGAGCTGTTTTTT
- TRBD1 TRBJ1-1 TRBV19 CASSMAPDRGRNTEAFF TGTGCCAGTAGTATGGCCCCAGACAGGGGGCGGAACACTGAAGCTTTCTTT
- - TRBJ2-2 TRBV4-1 CASSQVTGELFF TGCGCCAGCAGCCAAGTAACCGGGGAGCTGTTTTTT
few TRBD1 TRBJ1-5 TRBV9 CASSGTGTVQPQHF TGTGCCAGCAGCGGGACAGGGACGGTTCAGCCCCAGCATTTT
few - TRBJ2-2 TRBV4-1 CASSQDILLVRVTGELFF TGCGCCAGCAGCCAAGATATCCTCCTTGTACGCGTCACCGGGGAGCTGTTTTTT
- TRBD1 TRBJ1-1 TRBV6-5 CASRLTGGLEAFF TGTGCCAGCAGGCTAACAGGGGGCCTTGAAGCTTTCTTT
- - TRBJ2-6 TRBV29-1 CSVELSGANVLTF TGCAGCGTTGAACTCTCTGGGGCCAACGTCCTGACTTTC
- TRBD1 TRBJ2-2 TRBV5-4 CASSLRGQGFTGELFF TGTGCCAGCAGCTTAAGGGGACAGGGCTTCACCGGGGAGCTGTTTTTT
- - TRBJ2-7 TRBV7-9 CASSSGTPYEQYF TGTGCCAGCAGCTCCGGGACACCCTACGAGCAGTACTTC
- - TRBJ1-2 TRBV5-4 CASSFLPVIGYTF TGTGCCAGCAGCTTTCTACCGGTAATCGGGTACACCTTC
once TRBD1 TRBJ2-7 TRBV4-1 CASSLRDRGNEQYF TGCGCCAGCAGCCTCCGGGACAGGGGAAACGAGCAGTACTTC
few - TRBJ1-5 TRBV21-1 CASSWGCGNQPQHF -
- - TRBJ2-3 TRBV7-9 CASSSGGSTDTQYF TGTGCCAGCAGCTCGGGTGGTAGCACAGATACGCAGTATTTT
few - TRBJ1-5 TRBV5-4 CASSPEVGQPQHF TGTGCCAGCAGCCCTGAGGTCGGGCAGCCCCAGCATTTT
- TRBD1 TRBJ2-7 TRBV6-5 CASSYSAFDRGDEQYF TGTGCCAGCAGTTACTCCGCCTTCGACAGGGGTGACGAGCAGTACTTC
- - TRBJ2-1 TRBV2 CASRTGRVSNEQFF TGTGCCAGCAGGACAGGCCGGGTTAGCAATGAGCAGTTCTTC
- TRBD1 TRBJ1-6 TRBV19 CASSKRQGITSSYNSPLHF TGTGCCAGTAGTAAACGACAGGGGATTACGAGCTCCTATAATTCACCCCTCCACTTT
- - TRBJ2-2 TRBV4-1 CASSQSIVYTGELFF TGCGCCAGCAGCCAAAGCATCGTATACACCGGGGAGCTGTTTTTT
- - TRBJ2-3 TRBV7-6 CASSLGRGALNTQYF TGTGCCAGCAGCTTAGGTCGGGGAGCATTGAATACGCAGTATTTT
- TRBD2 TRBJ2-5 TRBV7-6 CASSLMAGGFQETQYF TGTGCCAGCAGCTTAATGGCGGGGGGTTTCCAAGAGACCCAGTACTTC
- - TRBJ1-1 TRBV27 CASSIFGSANTEAFF TGTGCCAGCAGTATCTTTGGGAGCGCGAACACTGAAGCTTTCTTT
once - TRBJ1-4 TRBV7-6 CASSLITGWNEKLFF TGTGCCAGCAGCTTAATAACAGGGTGGAATGAAAAACTGTTTTTT
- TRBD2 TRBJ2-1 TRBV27 CASSLRPSGTYNEQFF TGTGCCAGCAGTTTACGGCCTAGCGGAACCTACAATGAGCAGTTCTTC
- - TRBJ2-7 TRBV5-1 CASSGTPYEQYF TGCGCCAGCTCCGGGACACCCTACGAGCAGTACTTC
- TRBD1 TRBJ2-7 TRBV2 CASSAMPGQGASSYEQYF TGTGCCAGCAGTGCCATGCCGGGACAGGGGGCTAGTTCCTACGAGCAGTACTTC
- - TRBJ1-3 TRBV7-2 CASSLSTAGNTIYF TGTGCCAGCAGCTTATCTACGGCTGGAAACACCATATATTTT
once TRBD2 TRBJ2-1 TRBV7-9 CASSLRSGNFYNEQFF TGTGCCAGCAGCTTGAGAAGCGGGAACTTTTACAATGAGCAGTTCTTC
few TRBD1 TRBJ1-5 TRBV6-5 CASSYSAGGGQPQHF TGTGCCAGCAGTTACTCAGCAGGGGGCGGCCAGCCCCAGCATTTT
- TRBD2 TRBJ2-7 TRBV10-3 CAISPTSGYYEQYF TGTGCCATCAGTCCCACTAGCGGTTACTACGAGCAGTACTTC
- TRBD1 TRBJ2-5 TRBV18 CASSSGQGDWETQYF TGTGCCAGCTCATCGGGACAGGGGGATTGGGAGACCCAGTACTTC
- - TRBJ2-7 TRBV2 CASRDRAYEQYF TGTGCCAGCAGGGACAGAGCCTACGAGCAGTACTTC
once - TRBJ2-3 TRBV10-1 CASSEKAGRTDTQYF TGCGCCAGCAGTGAGAAAGCGGGCCGCACAGATACGCAGTATTTT
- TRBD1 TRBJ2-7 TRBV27 CASGQGYYEQYF TGTGCCAGCGGACAGGGTTACTACGAGCAGTACTTC
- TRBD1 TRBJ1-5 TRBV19 CASSLRDSANQPQHF TGTGCCAGTAGTCTCCGGGACAGTGCAAATCAGCCCCAGCATTTT
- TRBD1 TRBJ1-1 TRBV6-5 CASRLGTGSGTEAFF TGTGCCAGCAGACTGGGGACAGGGTCGGGCACTGAAGCTTTCTTT